The rows below give T cell receptor beta chains drawn from one sample of a study of T cell responses to AZD1222 COVID-19 vaccine. Profiling relied on immunoSEQ multiplex PCR, and the TCRdb table lists in-frame clones only, not all of them. Here the sample spans about 170,000 clones, more than 80% being singletons. Source: peripheral blood, taken on day 0 of AZD1222 vaccination. The source of these receptors is an adult in good health. Each CDR3 is given with its conserved first and last residue. D genes are given only for firm matches. Size is omitted from some rows. Given values are once, few, many or a class for expanded clones.

v_call	j_call	d_call	clone_size	cdr3_aa	cdr3_nt
TRBV7-6	TRBJ2-5	.	.	CASSRLIQETQYF	TGTGCCAGCAGCCGACTAATACAAGAGACCCAGTACTTC
TRBV28	TRBJ2-7	TRBD2	once	CASSLTGLAGLISHEQYF	TGTGCCAGCAGTTTGACTGGACTAGCGGGATTGATTTCACACGAGCAGTACTTC
TRBV3-1/TRBV3-2	TRBJ2-1	TRBD2	.	CASSQDSAGAGFF	TGTGCCAGCAGCCAAGATTCTGCGGGAGCGGGGTTCTTC
TRBV19	TRBJ1-2	TRBD1	.	CASSRWGTGSPADYGYTF	TGTGCCAGTAGTCGCTGGGGGACAGGATCCCCTGCGGACTATGGCTACACCTTC
TRBV5-4	TRBJ2-7	.	.	CASSLNRVYGYEQYF	TGTGCCAGCAGCTTGAACAGGGTGTATGGCTACGAGCAGTACTTC
TRBV27	TRBJ2-7	.	.	CASSPQGISYEQYF	TGTGCCAGCAGCCCTCAGGGCATCTCCTACGAGCAGTACTTC
TRBV6-5	TRBJ2-7	.	.	CASRVQPNSYEQYF	TGTGCCAGCAGGGTCCAGCCTAACTCCTACGAGCAGTACTTC
TRBV2	TRBJ1-4	.	.	CASKAQATNEKLFF	TGTGCCAGCAAAGCACAAGCAACTAATGAAAAACTGTTTTTT
TRBV19	TRBJ1-2	.	.	CASSIGHASGEANYGYTF	TGTGCCAGTAGTATCGGACATGCATCCGGCGAGGCTAACTATGGCTACACCTTC
TRBV7-2	TRBJ2-1	.	.	CASSSPLLADEQFF	TGTGCCAGCAGCTCCCCTCTCCTAGCTGACGAGCAGTTCTTC
TRBV9	TRBJ1-1	.	.	CASSVVTRNTEAFF	TGTGCCAGCAGCGTAGTAACCAGAAACACTGAAGCTTTCTTT
TRBV12-3/TRBV12-4	TRBJ1-5	.	.	CATRTGSNQPQHF	TGTGCCACCCGAACAGGGAGCAATCAGCCCCAGCATTTT
TRBV7-9	TRBJ2-3	.	.	CASSGDTQYF	TGTGCCAGCTCGGGGGATACGCAGTATTTT
TRBV2	TRBJ2-2	.	.	CASRSWAGELFF	TGTGCCAGCAGATCGTGGGCCGGGGAGCTGTTTTTT
TRBV7-9	TRBJ2-1	.	.	CASTTLTRGAYNEQFF	TGTGCCAGCACCACTCTTACGCGGGGCGCCTACAATGAGCAGTTCTTC
TRBV18	TRBJ1-1	.	.	CASSRDRGIEAFF	TGTGCCAGCTCCCGCGATAGGGGGATTGAAGCTTTCTTT
TRBV6-5	TRBJ2-2	TRBD2	.	CASTSRGGFTGELFF	TGTGCCAGCACGTCCCGGGGGGGGTTCACCGGGGAGCTGTTTTTT
TRBV20-1	TRBJ1-2	TRBD1	.	CSASPGTGSGGYTF	TGCAGTGCTAGTCCCGGGACAGGGTCAGGTGGCTACACCTTC